The rows below give T cell receptor beta chains drawn from one sample of a study of tissue T cells after allogeneic stem cell transplantation. The method was immunoSEQ multiplex PCR; TCRdb's version includes in-frame clones alone and lacks a portion of them. The sample holds 4,000 to 5,000 clones, roughly 73% seen once. The specimen comprised esophageal tissue, sampled at autopsy. The receptors were gathered from a male patient of 60 years or more with steroid-refractory graft-versus-host disease after an allogeneic stem cell transplant. Some T cells may have originated in the graft donor. CDR3s include the opening cysteine and the closing phenylalanine or tryptophan. The order of the fields is clone size, D gene, J gene, V gene, CDR3 protein, CDR3 DNA. D genes are given only for firm matches. Clone sizes are given selectively: once, few, many, or a class where the clone is expanded.

.	.	TRBJ1-1	TRBV6-6	CASSYIGGGTEAFF	TGTGCCAGCAGTTACATTGGAGGGGGCACTGAAGCTTTCTTT
.	TRBD2	TRBJ2-3	TRBV30	CACGLAGGTDTQYF	TGTGCCTGTGGACTAGCGGGGGGAACAGATACGCAGTATTTT
.	.	TRBJ2-5	TRBV27	CASRLTRGRGETQYF	TGTGCCAGCAGGCTGACACGGGGGCGCGGGGAGACCCAGTACTTC
.	TRBD1	TRBJ1-5	TRBV4-1	CASSQTRQGGQPQHF	TGCGCCAGCAGCCAGACCCGACAGGGGGGACAGCCCCAGCATTTT
.	.	TRBJ1-2	TRBV28	CASSFGGSSNYGYTF	TGTGCCAGCAGTTTTGGGGGGAGTTCTAACTATGGCTACACCTTC
.	TRBD1	TRBJ2-1	TRBV4-1	CASSQIDRDPYNEQFF	TGCGCCAGCAGCCAGATAGACAGGGATCCCTACAATGAGCAGTTCTTC
.	.	TRBJ2-1	TRBV4-1	CASSLLRAPSSYNEQFF	TGCGCCAGCAGCCTCCTTAGGGCTCCCAGCTCCTACAATGAGCAGTTCTTC
few	.	TRBJ2-7	TRBV6-6	CASSYQTGLYEQYF	TGTGCCAGCAGTTATCAGACAGGACTTTACGAGCAGTACTTC
.	.	TRBJ2-7	TRBV5-1	CASSDRQTYEQYF	TGCGCCAGCAGCGATCGACAGACCTACGAGCAGTACTTC
.	TRBD2	TRBJ2-2	TRBV7-3	CASSTLAGGQTGELFF	TGTGCCAGCAGCACCCTAGCGGGGGGGCAGACCGGGGAGCTGTTTTTT
.	.	TRBJ1-2	TRBV29-1	CSVEIGPGYTF	TGCAGCGTTGAGATAGGGCCTGGCTACACCTTC
.	TRBD2	TRBJ2-1	TRBV28	CASSYPRGEKYNEQFF	TGTGCCAGCAGTTACCCGCGGGGGGAAAAATACAATGAGCAGTTCTTC
.	TRBD1	TRBJ1-2	TRBV5-5	CASRPTGVGYTF	TGTGCCAGCAGACCCACAGGGGTTGGCTACACCTTC
.	.	TRBJ2-5	TRBV6-2/TRBV6-3	CASSYFVGGVYQETQYF	TGTGCCAGCAGTTATTTCGTCGGGGGTGTGTACCAAGAGACCCAGTACTTC
.	.	TRBJ1-1	TRBV4-2	CASSSLAGMNTEAFF	TGTGCCAGCAGCTCCTTGGCAGGCATGAACACTGAAGCTTTCTTT
once	.	TRBJ1-6	TRBV10-3	CAISGGGPLHF	TGTGCCATCAGTGGGGGGGGCCCCCTCCACTTT
few	.	TRBJ2-7	TRBV11-2	CASSSTNIYEQYF	TGTGCCAGCAGCTCGACAAATATATACGAGCAGTACTTC
medium-sized	.	TRBJ1-1	TRBV6-6	CASSYSGSGDAFF	TGTGCCAGCAGTTACTCGGGGAGCGGGGACGCTTTCTTT
.	.	TRBJ1-1	TRBV19	CASSIGSTEAFF	TGTGCCAGTAGTATAGGGAGCACTGAAGCTTTCTTT
.	.	TRBJ2-1	TRBV13	CASSSDSYNEQFF	TGTGCCAGCAGCTCAGACAGTTACAATGAGCAGTTCTTC
once	.	TRBJ2-7	TRBV6-6	CASGPLVEQYF	TGTGCCAGCGGTCCCCTCGTCGAGCAGTACTTC
.	.	TRBJ2-1	TRBV6-5	CASSYQPGSIYNEQFF	TGTGCCAGCAGTTATCAACCGGGGTCGATTTACAATGAGCAGTTCTTC
.	.	TRBJ2-2	TRBV11-2	CASSSGARTGELFF	TGTGCCAGCAGCTCGGGGGCGCGCACCGGGGAGCTGTTTTTT
few	.	TRBJ1-1	TRBV28	CASSFRYPTEAFF	TGTGCCAGCAGTTTCCGCTACCCCACTGAAGCTTTCTTT
.	TRBD1	TRBJ1-6	TRBV27	CASSLRGLYNSPLHF	TGTGCCAGCAGTTTGAGGGGGCTTTATAATTCACCCCTCCACTTT
.	TRBD1	TRBJ1-1	TRBV11-3	CASSPGQARGGTEAFF	TGTGCCAGCAGCCCAGGACAGGCTCGAGGTGGAACTGAAGCTTTCTTT
.	TRBD2	TRBJ2-2	TRBV19	CASSVTSGGDTGELFF	TGTGCCAGTAGTGTAACTAGCGGGGGGGACACCGGGGAGCTGTTTTTT
.	.	TRBJ1-5	TRBV28	CASSLGARLYSNQPQHF	TGTGCCAGCAGTTTAGGGGCTCGGTTGTATAGCAATCAGCCCCAGCATTTT
.	.	TRBJ2-3	TRBV14	CASSKMGGYEDTQYF	TGTGCCAGCAGTAAGATGGGGGGTTATGAAGATACGCAGTATTTT
.	.	TRBJ1-4	TRBV14	CASSQGSRTPRQEKLFF	TGTGCCAGCAGCCAGGGATCGCGGACTCCTCGGCAGGAAAAACTGTTTTTT